These 18 T cell receptor beta chains share one sample of origin, sequenced in a study of blood T cell repertoires in COVID-19 (dated by TCRdb to between 2020 and 2021). The library was made by the immunoSEQ multiplex PCR assay. Imported from immuneACCESS, the table was reduced by TCRdb to in-frame sequences with V and J called. These copies leave out some clones; in studies compared against another copy, an unresolved V gene accounts for under half, and the cause of the remainder is not known. The sample table records just over 150,000 clones; 85% of these occur just once. Clones ranked in the top ten supply approximately 3% of the sample. The sample was peripheral blood. These receptors all stem from a human donor with acute or convalescent COVID-19. The donor label of this sample is uncertain.

The rearrangement links TRBV7-2 to TRBJ1-1; D unresolved. Germline values: CDR1 SGHTA, CDR2 FQGNSA. The CDR3 consists of 17 residues. The V end lost 5 bases, the J end lost 1 base, and 20 bases lay between the germline ends. The DNA of the CDR3 is TGTGCCAGCAGCACACAAAAAATGTCGATATCGAACACTGAAGCTTTCTTT. Residues: CASSTQKMSISNTEAFF.

The chain has TRBV6-5 and TRBJ2-2, with TRBD1 matching 7 bases. The germline CDR1 and CDR2 sequences are MNHEY and SVGAGI. The V segment lost 5 bases and the J segment 0 bases; nucleotides outside the gene matches: 3. The CDR3 contains 15 residues. In DNA form, the CDR3 reads TGTGCCAGCAGTAGACAGGGAACGAACACCGGGGAGCTGTTTTTT. Its translation: CASSRQGTNTGELFF.

The chain couples TRBV28 to TRBJ2-7; 8 nucleotides align to TRBD1. CDR3 length: 15 amino acids. The ends lost 6 bases at V and 4 bases at J; junction bases unmatched: 11. CDR1 and CDR2 (germline): MDHEN, SYDVKM. Written as DNA, the CDR3 is TGTGCCAGCAGCATGCCCCTGGACAGGGCGTACGAGCAGTACTTC. It yields the protein CASSMPLDRAYEQYF. The full variable domain, completed using reference TRBV28 and TRBJ2-7, is DVKVTQSSRYLVKRTGEKVFLECVQDMDHENMFWYRQDPGLGLRLIYFSYDVKMKEKGDIPEGYSVSREKKERFSLILESASTNQTSMYLCASSMPLDRAYEQYFGPGTRLTVT.

The table lists this clone with a count of one. The V and J genes are TRBV6-6 and TRBJ1-1; no clear D. V lost 4 bases and J 6 bases, leaving 6 bases between the germline ends. Germline values: CDR1 MNHNY, CDR2 SVGAGI (reference sequence). This CDR3 is built from 11 residues. The DNA for the CDR3 is TGTGCCAGCAGTTTAGCGGCTGAAGCTTTCTTT. Protein sequence: CASSLAAEAFF.

The V and J genes are TRBV19 and TRBJ2-5, with D tentatively TRBD1 (5 bases). Deletions cut 6 bases from V and 1 base from J, with 21 bases between. The CDR3 loop spans 17 amino acids. In germline, CDR1 is LNHDA, CDR2 SQIVND (reference sequence). CDR3 sequence: CASSPGRVVSRQETQYF. The CDR3 bases are TGTGCCAGTAGCCCGGGCAGGGTGGTATCCCGCCAAGAGACCCAGTACTTC.

J is TRBJ1-6 and V is TRBV10-3, with no clear D. Trimming cost V 3 bases and J 5 bases, with 8 bases left between them. The CDR3 loop spans 14 amino acids. Germline loops: CDR1 ENHRY, CDR2 SYGVKD. The CDR3 sequence: CAISEWENNSPLHF. The CDR3 bases are TGTGCCATCAGTGAATGGGAGAATAATTCACCCCTCCACTTT.

The chain uses TRBV6-2 or TRBV6-3 and TRBJ2-3; TRBD1 aligns across 9 bases. V lost 5 bases and J lost 1; bases outside the gene matches: 13. This CDR3 has 18 residues. In germline, CDR1 is MNHEY, CDR2 SVGEGT. The CDR3 bases are TGTGCCAGCAGTAAACAAAGGACCCGGACAGGGGGCACAGATACGCAGTATTTT. Residues: CASSKQRTRTGGTDTQYF.

J is TRBJ2-2 and V is TRBV12-2; the table assigns TRBD2, which was not confirmed against the DNA. TRBV12-2 is a pseudogene. The CDR3 is 20 amino acids. CDR3 loop: CASRLLIFSLSGDRSGELFF. The CDR3 DNA reads as TGTGCAAGTCGCTTGCTTATCTTTTCTCTTAGCGGGGATAGGTCCGGGGAGCTGTTTTTT.

V gene TRBV28 combines with J gene TRBJ1-1; maybe TRBD1 (5 bases). Germline CDR1 is MDHEN and CDR2 is SYDVKM. The CDR3 is 15 residues long. The V and J ends lost 8 bases and 1 base respectively, with 17 bases between them. The CDR3 DNA sequence: TGTGCCAGCGGAGGCCCAGGGAGGGGGAACACTGAAGCTTTCTTT. This translates into CASGGPGRGNTEAFF. The full variable domain, completed using reference TRBV28 and TRBJ1-1, is DVKVTQSSRYLVKRTGEKVFLECVQDMDHENMFWYRQDPGLGLRLIYFSYDVKMKEKGDIPEGYSVSREKKERFSLILESASTNQTSMYLCASGGPGRGNTEAFFGQGTRLTVV.

The rearrangement joins TRBV11-2 to TRBJ1-6; no definite D call. The CDR3 has 12 amino acids. Germline CDR1 and CDR2: SGHAT and FQNNGV. The V end was cut by 5 bases, the J end by 7 bases, with 6 bases between. The CDR3 sequence is CASSETNSPLHF. The CDR3 nucleotides read TGTGCCAGCAGCGAAACAAATTCACCCCTCCACTTT.

The rearrangement links TRBV5-5 to TRBJ2-7; 10 nucleotides match TRBD2. V trimming: 4 bases; J trimming: 2 bases; junction bases outside the gene matches: 6. The CDR3 extends over 15 amino acids. From germline, CDR1 is SGHKS and CDR2 YYEKEE (reference sequence). The CDR3 coding sequence is TGTGCCAGCAGCCCCGGGACTAGCGATACCTACGAGCAGTACTTC. Translating it yields CASSPGTSDTYEQYF.

A remark on this clone: The same CDR3 arises from other DNA sequences in this sample as well. This chain links TRBV11-2 with TRBJ2-3; 10 bases fit TRBD2. Losses at the gene ends were 5 bases for V and 3 bases for J; bases not matched to a gene: 5. There are 15 residues in the CDR3. Germline CDR1 is SGHAT and CDR2 is FQNNGV. This CDR3 reads CASSPWTSGTDTQYF. The CDR3 nucleotides are TGTGCCAGCAGCCCCTGGACTAGCGGAACAGATACGCAGTATTTT.

The chain links TRBV2 to TRBJ2-3; 7 bases are a match to TRBD1. Trimming took 6 bases from V and 6 from J; bases not matched to a gene: 0. The CDR3 covers 11 residues. The V gene's germline CDR1 is SNHLY and CDR2 FYNNEI. The CDR3, as DNA: TGTGCCAGCAGACAGGGGGATACGCAGTATTTT. Translating gives CASRQGDTQYF.

The chain links TRBV27 to TRBJ1-2, with D possibly TRBD1 on 6 matching bases. This CDR3 region has 15 residues. Trimming took 6 bases from V and 5 from J, leaving 19 bases between them. CDR1 is MNHEY and CDR2 is SMNVEV in the germline V gene (reference sequence). The chain's CDR3 is CASRSLGGALYGYTF. For the CDR3, the DNA is TGTGCCAGCAGATCGCTGGGGGGGGCTTTGTATGGCTACACCTTC.

This chain uses TRBV19 with TRBJ1-3, with TRBD1 matching over 8 bases. This CDR3 comprises 15 residues. The trim removed 7 bases at V and 4 bases at J, leaving 9 bases unmatched. Germline lookup yields CDR1 LNHDA and CDR2 SQIVND (reference sequence). Here the CDR3 reads CASTTDRGAGNTIYF. The CDR3 DNA reads TGTGCCAGTACTACCGACAGGGGTGCGGGAAACACCATATATTTT.

The V gene is TRBV9, the J gene TRBJ1-3, with 9 bases identical to TRBD1. The CDR3 spans 18 residues. Per the germline V gene, CDR1 is SGDLS and CDR2 is YYNGEE. V gave up 5 bases and J gave up 0 bases; unmatched junction bases: 12. The CDR3, as DNA: TGTGCCAGCAGACCGGGACAGGGTTCATCTTACTCTGGAAACACCATATATTTT. This gives the protein CASRPGQGSSYSGNTIYF.

The chain combines TRBV11-2 with TRBJ2-1, with TRBD2 matching over 9 bases. The V and J ends lost 0 bases and 10 bases, in that order; junction bases with no gene match: 13. Germline CDR1 reads SGHAT; CDR2 reads FQNNGV. The CDR3 totals 17 residues. This CDR3 reads CASSLDLKRGAQGEQFF. The CDR3 DNA follows: TGTGCCAGCAGCTTAGATCTTAAGCGGGGGGCCCAGGGAGAGCAGTTCTTC.

This clone was picked up a small number of times. The chain links TRBV30 to TRBJ1-6; 9 bases align to TRBD1. The CDR3 covers 17 residues. V gave up 1 base and J gave up 7 bases; unmatched junction bases: 11. CDR1 and CDR2 (germline): GTSNPN, SVGIG (reference sequence). The chain's CDR3 is CAWSGTGALHPNSPLHF. DNA for the CDR3: TGTGCCTGGAGTGGGACAGGGGCCCTCCACCCCAATTCACCCCTCCACTTT.